A single sample gave rise to the 17 T cell receptor beta chains below, sequenced in a study of early T cells in non-severe SARS-CoV-2 infection. One entry per CDR3 protein, called by TCRdb with MiXCR from the 5' RACE reads. The sample shows roughly 35,000 distinct CDR3 sequences, 6% to 8.5% of them seen only once. The specimen was whole blood. The receptors were sampled from an adult who was a healthcare worker with PCR-confirmed SARS-CoV-2 infection or an uninfected control (not recorded which).

This clonotype has just a few counts. This sequence joins TRBV20-1 and TRBJ2-7; D is unclear. CDR1 and CDR2 (germline): DFQATT, SNEGSKA (reference sequence). V was pared by 5 bases and J by 5 bases, with 22 bases between. The CDR3 is 15 amino acids. The CDR3 reads CSAPNGGVGRHEQYF. DNA of the CDR3: TGCAGTGCTCCTAATGGTGGCGTTGGGCGCCACGAGCAGTACTTC.

The rearrangement joins TRBV27 to TRBJ2-1; 11 nucleotides align to TRBD2. The CDR3 is 16 amino acids. Unmatched junction bases numbered 9, after V lost 4 bases and J lost 7 bases. Germline lookup yields CDR1 MNHEY and CDR2 SMNVEV (reference sequence). For the CDR3, the DNA is TGTGCCAGCAGTTCCGCCGGGCTAGCGGGAGGAAATGAGCAGTTCTTC. Its translation is CASSSAGLAGGNEQFF.

This clonotype was observed many times. This sequence joins TRBV3-1 and TRBJ2-1; D is possibly TRBD2 (5 bases). The CDR3 is made up of 14 amino acids. Trimming took off 4 bases at V and 9 bases at J, with 16 bases between the two ends. Germline lookup yields CDR1 LGHDT and CDR2 YNNKEL (reference sequence). CDR3 sequence: CASSRSEVSPEQFF. CDR3 DNA sequence: TGTGCCAGCAGCCGTAGCGAGGTCAGCCCTGAGCAGTTCTTC.

This clonotype was detected many times. CDR3 in DNA: TGTGCCAGCTCCCTTACTATATCGGGCCAGCGTGATCAGCCCCAGCATTTT. This encodes CASSLTISGQRDQPQHF. The gene calls are TRBV18 and TRBJ1-5; no reliable D call. CDR3 length: 17 amino acids. Germline loops: CDR1 KGHSH, CDR2 LQKENI. V shed 6 bases and J shed 5 bases, with 23 bases lying between them.

At least ten counts were recorded for this clonotype. The chain is built from TRBV6-5 and TRBJ2-4; D is unclear. Trimming shortened V by 7 bases and J by 0 bases, and 19 bases separated the two germline ends. CDR3 length: 17 residues. Germline assignment: CDR1 MNHEY and CDR2 SVGAGI. The CDR3 DNA follows: TGTGCCAGCAACCCCCAACCGAGGAACGGAGCCAAAAACATTCAGTACTTC. Translated: CASNPQPRNGAKNIQYF.

This clonotype was seen a few times. V gene TRBV5-1 combines with J gene TRBJ2-2; TRBD1 aligns across 12 bases. Germline V lookup: CDR1 SGHRS, CDR2 YFSETQ. Germline trimming cut 5 bases from V and 7 bases from J; bases unmatched to any gene: 6. The CDR3 spans 15 residues. The CDR3 reads CASRKGQGAVGELFF. The CDR3 nucleotides read TGCGCCAGCAGAAAGGGACAGGGGGCCGTCGGGGAGCTGTTTTTT.

The sample holds a few counts of this clonotype. This rearrangement joins TRBV10-3 to TRBJ1-1; 8 nucleotides agree with TRBD1. From germline, CDR1 is ENHRY and CDR2 SYGVKD. This CDR3 has 15 residues. The V and J ends lost 4 bases and 1 base, in that order; junction bases with no gene match: 5. The CDR3 loop is CAISVTGGENTEAFF. DNA of the CDR3: TGTGCCATCAGTGTCACAGGGGGAGAGAACACTGAAGCTTTCTTT.

This clonotype was found many times. The chain combines TRBV6-2 or TRBV6-3 with TRBJ2-5, with 15 bases matching TRBD2. Germline values: CDR1 MNHEY, CDR2 SVGEGT. V lost 7 bases and J lost 4; bases outside the gene matches: 13. The CDR3 is 18 amino acids. DNA for the CDR3: TGTGCCAGCACCAAAACCCGAAGGACTAGCGGGAGGGCAGAGACCCAGTACTTC. It specifies CASTKTRRTSGRAETQYF.

This clonotype was found many times. This chain links TRBV29-1 with TRBJ2-2; unclear D gene. Looked up from germline, CDR1 is SQVTM and CDR2 is ANQGSEA. The CDR3 extends over 12 amino acids. Trimming removed 2 bases from V and 6 bases from J, with 7 bases in between. As DNA, the CDR3 is TGCAGCGTTGAACCGACCCCCGGGGAGCTGTTTTTT. Protein: CSVEPTPGELFF.

This clonotype was observed many times. The chain links TRBV14 to TRBJ2-7; D uncertain. The V and J ends lost 0 bases and 3 bases respectively, with 9 bases between them. The germline V gene encodes CDR1 SGHDN and CDR2 FVKESK. The CDR3 extends over 14 amino acids. The CDR3: CASSQEDRNYEQYF. CDR3 sequence (DNA): TGTGCCAGCAGCCAAGAGGACCGGAACTACGAGCAGTACTTC.

The gene calls are TRBV7-9 and TRBJ2-7, with 7 nucleotides matching TRBD2. The CDR3 is 13 amino acids. With V trimmed by 3 bases and J by 7 bases, 6 bases remained unmatched. Germline-derived CDR1 and CDR2 are SEHNR and FQNEAQ (reference sequence). The CDR3 DNA reads TGTGCCAGCAGCTTTATTACTAGCGAAGAGCAGTACTTC. Residues: CASSFITSEEQYF.

The table lists this clonotype with many counts. J is TRBJ1-5 and V is TRBV20-1; a possible D gene is TRBD1 (6 bases). This CDR3 is 15 amino acids long. Trimming pared 0 bases from V and 6 bases from J, leaving 15 bases between. The V gene's germline CDR1 is DFQATT and CDR2 SNEGSKA (reference sequence). The CDR3 region is CSARDGGVASQPQHF. The CDR3 DNA reads as TGCAGTGCTAGAGATGGGGGCGTGGCAAGTCAGCCCCAGCATTTT.

In this sample, this clonotype turned up many times. V and J are TRBV20-1 and TRBJ2-1; TRBD2 agrees at 10 bases. This CDR3 contains 20 residues. The V and J ends lost 1 base and 0 bases, in that order; junction bases with no gene match: 15. The germline gives CDR1 DFQATT, CDR2 SNEGSKA (reference sequence). The CDR3 region is CSARGGRLAGVSGSYNEQFF. The CDR3, as DNA: TGCAGTGCTAGAGGGGGGAGGCTAGCGGGAGTAAGTGGCTCCTACAATGAGCAGTTCTTC.

This clonotype was detected many times. The chain couples TRBV10-3 to TRBJ2-3; TRBD2 agrees at 15 bases. The CDR3 loop spans 17 amino acids. The V segment lost 5 bases and the J segment 4 bases; nucleotides outside the gene matches: 7. Per germline, CDR1 ENHRY and CDR2 SYGVKD. The CDR3 loop reads CAISSWTSGRAPDTQYF. The CDR3 region has the DNA TGTGCCATCAGTTCCTGGACTAGCGGGAGGGCCCCAGATACGCAGTATTTT.

The chain uses TRBV12-3 or TRBV12-4 and TRBJ1-2; TRBD1 agrees at 9 bases. The trim removed 5 bases at V and 6 bases at J, leaving 7 bases unmatched. This CDR3 region has 14 residues. Written as DNA, the CDR3 is TGTGCCAGCAGTCCCCGGGGACAGGGTAATGGCTACACCTTC. Its translation is CASSPRGQGNGYTF.

This clonotype has ten or more counts. The chain links TRBV28 to TRBJ2-7, with 7 bases aligning to TRBD2. CDR3 length equals 14 residues. Germline CDR1 reads MDHEN; CDR2 reads SYDVKM. V gave up 3 bases and J gave up 3 bases; unmatched junction bases: 5. The CDR3 sequence: CASSLGLAVYEQYF. CDR3 DNA sequence: TGTGCCAGCAGTTTGGGTCTAGCGGTCTACGAGCAGTACTTC.

As for this clonotype: It may be a read error: a sequence one base away is much more abundant. The chain links TRBV6-5 to TRBJ1-1; D remains ambiguous. Trimming pared 6 bases from V and 7 bases from J, leaving 15 bases between. The CDR3 runs to 13 residues. Per germline, CDR1 MNHEY and CDR2 SVGAGI. As DNA, the CDR3 is TGTGCCAGCAGACGCAACAGAGGGATTGAAGCTTTCTTT. This codes for CASRRNRGIEAFF.